One and the same sample provided the 5 T cell receptor beta chains below, sequenced in a study of post-analysis software for immune sequencing data. Their antigens remain unidentified. Built from TCR beta cDNA, the libraries had unique molecular identifiers in them. TCRdb ran MiXCR on the PCR reads and lists one entry per CDR3 protein. The sample includes roughly 600,000 distinct CDR3 sequences, roughly 40% seen only once; the top ten take under 2%. Study-level findings and limits: With TRBV5-6, TRBV5-1 and TRBV20-1 included, 5 or 6 TRBV segments were more frequent in patients than in controls.

The specimen was blood. The receptors originated from a girl aged 10 to 17 with multiple sclerosis.

This chain connects TRBV6-5 to TRBJ2-6; no definite D call. Between the trimmed V and J ends, which lost 6 bases and 0 bases, there was a span of 6 bases. Per germline, CDR1 MNHEY and CDR2 SVGAGI. CDR3 size: 14 residues. The CDR3 DNA is TGTGCCAGCAGGAGACCCTCTGGGGCCAACGTCCTGACTTTC. Protein sequence: CASRRPSGANVLTF.

The chain couples TRBV7-2 to TRBJ2-1, with unresolved D. The CDR3 covers 14 residues. The germline gives CDR1 SGHTA, CDR2 FQGNSA. The germline V and J ends were trimmed by 8 bases and 4 bases, with 15 bases remaining between them. The CDR3 reads CASGSSAGYNEQFF. As DNA, the CDR3 is TGTGCCAGCGGTTCCTCGGCAGGTTACAATGAGCAGTTCTTC.

CDR3 sequence (DNA): TGCAGTGCTAGCACCGCCAAGAACACTGAAGCTTTCTTT. Encoded protein: CSASTAKNTEAFF. The rearrangement links TRBV20-1 to TRBJ1-1; D is undetermined. Germline CDR1 DFQATT, CDR2 SNEGSKA (reference sequence). Trimming pared 3 bases from V and 1 base from J, leaving 9 bases between. The CDR3 sequence is 13 residues long.

This chain links TRBV15 with TRBJ2-5, with TRBD2 matching over 11 bases. CDR3 size: 17 residues. Per germline, CDR1 LNHNV and CDR2 YYDKDF (reference sequence). V lost 1 base, J lost 1 base, and 5 bases stayed unmatched. CDR3 nucleotides: TGTGCCACCAGCAGAGGAGCTAGCGGGGGGATCCAAGAGACCCAGTACTTC. Translation gives CATSRGASGGIQETQYF. The variable domain in full, completed from reference TRBV15 and TRBJ2-5, reads DAMVIQNPRYQVTQFGKPVTLSCSQTLNHNVMYWYQQKSSQAPKLLFHYYDKDFNNEADTPDNFQSRRPNTSFCFLDIRSPGLGDTAMYLCATSRGASGGIQETQYFGPGTRLLVL.

The gene calls are TRBV7-2 and TRBJ2-6, with D tentatively TRBD2 (5 bases). Deletions cut 6 bases from V and 0 bases from J, with 9 bases between. The CDR3 is 15 amino acids. CDR1 SGHTA and CDR2 FQGNSA come from the germline V gene. CDR3 sequence reads: CASSGRASGANVLTF. CDR3 DNA sequence: TGTGCCAGCAGTGGGCGGGCCTCTGGGGCCAACGTCCTGACTTTC.